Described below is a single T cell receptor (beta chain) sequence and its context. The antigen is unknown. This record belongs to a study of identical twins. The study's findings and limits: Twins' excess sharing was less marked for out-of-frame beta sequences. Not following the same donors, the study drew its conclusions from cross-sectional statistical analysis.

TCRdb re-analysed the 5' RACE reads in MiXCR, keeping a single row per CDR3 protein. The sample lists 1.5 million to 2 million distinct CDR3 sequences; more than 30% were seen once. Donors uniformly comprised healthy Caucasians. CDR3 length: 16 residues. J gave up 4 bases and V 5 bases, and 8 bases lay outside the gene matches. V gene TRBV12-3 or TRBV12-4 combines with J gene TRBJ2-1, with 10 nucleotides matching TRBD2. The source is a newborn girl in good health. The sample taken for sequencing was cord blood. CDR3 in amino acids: CASSDTGTSVYNEQFF. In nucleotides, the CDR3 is TGTGCCAGCAGTGATACCGGGACTAGCGTTTACAATGAGCAGTTCTTC.